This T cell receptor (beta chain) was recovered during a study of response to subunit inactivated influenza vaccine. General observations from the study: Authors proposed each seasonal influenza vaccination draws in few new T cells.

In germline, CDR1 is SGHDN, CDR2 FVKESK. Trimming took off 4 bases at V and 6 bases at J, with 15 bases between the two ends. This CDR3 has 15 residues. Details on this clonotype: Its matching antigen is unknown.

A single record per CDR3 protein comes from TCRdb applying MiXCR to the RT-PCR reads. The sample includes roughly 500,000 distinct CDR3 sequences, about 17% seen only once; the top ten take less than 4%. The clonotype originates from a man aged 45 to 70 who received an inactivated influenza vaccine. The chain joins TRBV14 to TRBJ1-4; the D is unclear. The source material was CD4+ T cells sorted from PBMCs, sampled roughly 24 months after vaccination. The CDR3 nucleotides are TGTGCCAGCAGCCCGGCGGGGTGGTCTGATGAAAAACTGTTTTTT. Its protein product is CASSPAGWSDEKLFF. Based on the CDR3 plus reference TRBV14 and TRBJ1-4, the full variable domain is EAGVTQFPSHSVIEKGQTVTLRCDPISGHDNLYWYRRVMGKEIKFLLHFVKESKQDESGMPNNRFLAERTGGTYSTLKVQPAELEDSGVYFCASSPAGWSDEKLFFGSGTQLSVL.